These 11 T cell receptor beta chains came from one sample sequenced in a study of sequential checkpoint blockade in melanoma. As to treatment: randomized to nivolumab then ipilimumab (arm A) or the reverse (arm B). Some clones are missing from TCRdb's copy, which holds only in-frame ones; the method was immunoSEQ multiplex PCR. The sample includes more than 8,000 clones, just under 60% of them seen just once. This material consisted of CD8+ T cells sorted from blood (inferred from file names), taken from a patient given nivolumab and ipilimumab in sequence. All receptors come from a human donor with melanoma.

The V and J genes are TRBV7-8 and TRBJ2-7, with a tentative D call TRBD1 (6 bases). The CDR3 extends over 13 amino acids. The germline V and J ends were trimmed by 1 base and 2 bases, with 6 bases remaining between them. CDR1 is SGHVS, CDR2 FQNEAQ, per germline. The CDR3 spells CASSLGGPYEQYF. The CDR3 region has the DNA TGTGCCAGCAGCTTAGGGGGGCCCTACGAGCAGTACTTC.

The chain links TRBV15 to TRBJ2-4; TRBD1 might be the D (7 bases). Trimming cost V 3 bases and J 6 bases, with 18 bases left between them. CDR1 is LNHNV and CDR2 is YYDKDF in the germline V gene (reference sequence). CDR3 size: 16 residues. DNA for the CDR3: TGTGCCACCAGCAGGCGGGGCCTCCGGGACAGAAACATTCAGTACTTC. Protein sequence: CATSRRGLRDRNIQYF.

The rearrangement uses TRBV9 and TRBJ2-1; D is perhaps TRBD2 (6 bases). Germline CDR1 is SGDLS and CDR2 is YYNGEE. The V end lost 0 bases, the J end lost 3 bases, and 13 bases lay between the germline ends. This CDR3 contains 16 residues. Here the CDR3 DNA reads TGTGCCAGCAGCGTAGGAGGGGAGGCGATCTACAATGAGCAGTTCTTC. Translation gives CASSVGGEAIYNEQFF.

This clone was counted between two and nine times. This chain connects TRBV19 to TRBJ1-1, with a weak D call TRBD1 (5 bases). V lost 7 bases and J lost 0, with 15 bases in between. Germline-derived CDR1 and CDR2 are LNHDA and SQIVND (reference sequence). The CDR3 is 15 residues long. The CDR3 sequence is CASTIHGGMNTEAFF. Here the CDR3 DNA reads TGTGCCAGTACCATCCACGGGGGAATGAACACTGAAGCTTTCTTT.

The chain uses TRBV10-2 and TRBJ1-6; TRBD1 matches at 8 bases. The CDR3 contains 14 residues. Germline lookup yields CDR1 WSHSY and CDR2 SAAADI. Trimming took 6 bases from V and 8 from J; bases not matched to a gene: 6. The CDR3 DNA is TGCGCCAGCAGGCCGGACAGGGAATATTCACCCCTCCACTTT. Translated, it gives CASRPDREYSPLHF.

J is TRBJ2-7 and V is TRBV10-3, with 10 bases identical to TRBD2. Germline V gene sequence: CDR1 ENHRY, CDR2 SYGVKD. The CDR3 totals 16 residues. Trimming took 11 bases from V and 1 from J; bases not matched to a gene: 14. The CDR3 DNA follows: TGTGCCGTTTTACCTCTAGCGGGGGCCAATTCCTACGAGCAGTACTTC. It encodes CAVLPLAGANSYEQYF.

The chain recombines TRBV9 with TRBJ2-2; the match to TRBD1 covers 10 bases. The CDR3 is 18 amino acids. CDR1 is SGDLS, CDR2 YYNGEE, per germline. After removal of 4 bases from V and 0 bases from J, the junction contained 9 bases not matched to a gene. CDR3 loop: CASSSRTGGSPNTGELFF. Written as DNA, the CDR3 is TGTGCCAGCAGCTCCAGGACAGGGGGTTCTCCGAACACCGGGGAGCTGTTTTTT.

The chain has TRBV4-1 and TRBJ1-5; D remains unclear. Trimming removed 1 base at V and 7 bases at J, with 11 bases between. Germline V CDR1 and CDR2: MGHRA, YSYEKL. The CDR3 runs to 14 residues. The CDR3, as DNA: TGCGCCAGCAGCCAAGTAGGAGGGATGCAGCCCCAGCATTTT. Translation: CASSQVGGMQPQHF.

In DNA, the CDR3 is TGTGCCAGCTCACCAATCATCACAACGCCGGGACAGGGTAAAAACATTCAGTACTTC. Translating gives CASSPIITTPGQGKNIQYF. The genes are TRBV18 and TRBJ2-4; the match to TRBD1 covers 9 bases. This CDR3 is built from 19 residues. With 2 bases clipped from V and 4 bases from J, the junction kept 15 bases outside the gene matches. CDR1 and CDR2 from the germline V gene are KGHSH and LQKENI.

The rearrangement joins TRBV7-8 to TRBJ2-7, with 8 bases identical to TRBD2. The CDR3 is 15 amino acids. J was trimmed by 2 bases and V by 4 bases; bases with no gene match: 7. Germline V lookup: CDR1 SGHVS, CDR2 FQNEAQ. CDR3 sequence reads: CASSWRAGGPYEQYF. The CDR3 DNA sequence: TGTGCCAGCAGCTGGAGGGCGGGGGGACCCTACGAGCAGTACTTC.

The chain combines TRBV2 with TRBJ2-7, with 10 positions matching TRBD1. V lost 9 bases and J lost 3; bases outside the gene matches: 2. In germline, CDR1 is SNHLY, CDR2 FYNNEI. This CDR3 has 12 amino acids. In DNA form, the CDR3 reads TGTGCCAGTCGGACAGGGGGCTACGAGCAGTACTTC. Translation gives CASRTGGYEQYF.